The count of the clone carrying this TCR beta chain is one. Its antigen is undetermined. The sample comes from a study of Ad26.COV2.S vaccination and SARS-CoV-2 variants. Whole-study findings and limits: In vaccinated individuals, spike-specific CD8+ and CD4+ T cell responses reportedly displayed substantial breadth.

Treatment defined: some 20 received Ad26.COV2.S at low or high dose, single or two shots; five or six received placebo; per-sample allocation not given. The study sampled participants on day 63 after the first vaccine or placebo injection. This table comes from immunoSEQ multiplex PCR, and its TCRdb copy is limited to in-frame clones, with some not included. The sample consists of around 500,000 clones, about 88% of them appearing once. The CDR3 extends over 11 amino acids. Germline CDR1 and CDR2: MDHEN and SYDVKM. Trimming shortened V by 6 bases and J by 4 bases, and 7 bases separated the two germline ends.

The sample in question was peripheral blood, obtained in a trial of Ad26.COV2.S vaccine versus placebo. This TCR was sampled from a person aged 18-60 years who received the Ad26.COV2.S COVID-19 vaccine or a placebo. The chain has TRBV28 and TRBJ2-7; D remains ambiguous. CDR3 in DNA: TGTGCCAGCAGGGGCTGGTACGAGCAGTACTTC. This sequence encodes CASRGWYEQYF. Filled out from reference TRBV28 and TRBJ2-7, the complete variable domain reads DVKVTQSSRYLVKRTGEKVFLECVQDMDHENMFWYRQDPGLGLRLIYFSYDVKMKEKGDIPEGYSVSREKKERFSLILESASTNQTSMYLCASRGWYEQYFGPGTRLTVT.